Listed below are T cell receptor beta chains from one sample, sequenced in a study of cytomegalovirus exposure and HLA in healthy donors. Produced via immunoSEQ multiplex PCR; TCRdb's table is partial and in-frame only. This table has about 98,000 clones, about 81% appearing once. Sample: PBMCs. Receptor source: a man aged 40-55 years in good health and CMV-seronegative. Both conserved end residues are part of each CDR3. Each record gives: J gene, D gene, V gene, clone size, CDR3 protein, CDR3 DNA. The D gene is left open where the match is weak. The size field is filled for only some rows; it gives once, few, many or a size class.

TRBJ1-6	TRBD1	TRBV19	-	CASHEGANSPLHF	TGTGCCAGCCACGAGGGGGCCAATTCACCCCTCCACTTT
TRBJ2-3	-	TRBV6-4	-	CASSDSLTALQYF	TGTGCCAGCAGTGACTCCTTGACAGCCTTGCAGTATTTT
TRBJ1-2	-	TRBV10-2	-	CASRETGFYGYTF	TGCGCCAGCAGAGAAACAGGGTTTTATGGCTACACCTTC
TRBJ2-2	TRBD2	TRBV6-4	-	CASSPRGIAGANTGELFF	TGTGCCAGCAGCCCCCGAGGGATAGCGGGAGCTAACACCGGGGAGCTGTTTTTT
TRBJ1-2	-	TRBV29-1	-	CSVEGLQGADGYTF	TGCAGCGTTGAGGGACTACAGGGAGCTGATGGCTACACCTTC
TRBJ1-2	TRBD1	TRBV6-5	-	CASRLKTGGFWGYTF	TGTGCCAGCAGATTGAAGACAGGGGGCTTTTGGGGCTACACCTTC
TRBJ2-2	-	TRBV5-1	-	CASSPGNTGELFF	TGCGCCAGCAGCCCAGGGAACACCGGGGAGCTGTTTTTT
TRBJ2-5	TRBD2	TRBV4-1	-	CASSQDPGGAPETQYF	TGCGCCAGCAGCCAAGATCCGGGGGGGGCCCCAGAGACCCAGTACTTC
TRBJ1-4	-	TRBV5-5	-	CASSLFDGENEKLFF	TGTGCCAGCAGCTTGTTCGATGGGGAGAATGAAAAACTGTTTTTT
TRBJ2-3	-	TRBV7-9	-	CASRVGGAGDTQYF	TGTGCCAGCAGGGTTGGGGGGGCAGGAGATACGCAGTATTTT
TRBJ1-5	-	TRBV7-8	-	CASSQYGTTNQPQHF	TGTGCCAGCAGCCAATACGGGACAACCAATCAGCCCCAGCATTTT
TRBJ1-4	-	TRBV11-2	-	CASSSGPSGVKLFF	TGTGCCAGCAGTTCAGGTCCTTCGGGGGTAAAACTGTTTTTT
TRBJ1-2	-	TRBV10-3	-	CAINRDHGYTF	TGTGCCATCAACAGGGACCATGGCTACACCTTC
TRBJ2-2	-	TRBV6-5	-	CAVQPGPMLTGELFF	TGTGCCGTGCAGCCAGGTCCGATGCTCACCGGGGAGCTGTTTTTT
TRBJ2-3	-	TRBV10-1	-	CASTADTQYF	TGCGCCAGCACTGCGGATACGCAGTATTTT
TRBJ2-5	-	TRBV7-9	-	CASSLAGAYQETQYF	TGTGCCAGCAGCTTAGCGGGGGCCTACCAAGAGACCCAGTACTTC
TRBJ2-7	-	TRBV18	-	CASSPREGEVNEQYF	TGTGCCAGCTCACCCCGGGAAGGGGAGGTAAACGAGCAGTACTTC
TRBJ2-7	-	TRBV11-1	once	CASSSWSLTVYEQYF	TGTGCCAGCAGCTCTTGGAGTTTGACCGTCTACGAGCAGTACTTC
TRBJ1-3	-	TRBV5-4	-	CASSLAPRSGNTIYF	TGTGCCAGCAGCTTGGCCCCTCGGTCTGGAAACACCATATATTTT
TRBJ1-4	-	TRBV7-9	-	CASSKTANEKLFF	TGTGCCAGCAGCAAGACAGCAAATGAAAAACTGTTTTTT
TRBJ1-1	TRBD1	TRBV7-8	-	CASSLSDRETEAFF	TGTGCCAGCAGCTTAAGTGACAGGGAAACTGAAGCTTTCTTT
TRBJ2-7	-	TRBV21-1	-	CASFPPEQYF	TGTGCCAGCTTCCCTCCCGAGCAGTACTTC
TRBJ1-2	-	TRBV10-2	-	CAISRGAGNYGYTF	TGCGCCATCTCTCGGGGGGCGGGTAACTATGGCTACACCTTC
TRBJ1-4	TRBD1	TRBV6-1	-	CASSAGQGAWEKLFF	TGTGCCAGCAGTGCCGGACAGGGGGCATGGGAAAAACTGTTTTTT
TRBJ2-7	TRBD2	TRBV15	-	CATSELGEGYEQYF	TGTGCCACCAGCGAGCTCGGGGAGGGGTACGAGCAGTACTTC
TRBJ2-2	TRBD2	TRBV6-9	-	CASSYYASGLNTGELFF	TGTGCCAGCAGTTACTATGCTAGCGGGTTAAACACCGGGGAGCTGTTTTTT
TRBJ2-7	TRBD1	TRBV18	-	CASSAGDSVEQYF	TGTGCCAGCTCAGCAGGGGACAGTGTCGAGCAGTACTTC
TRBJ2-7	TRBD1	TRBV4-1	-	CASSRRDREWNYEQYF	TGCGCCAGCAGCCGCCGGGACAGGGAGTGGAACTACGAGCAGTACTTC
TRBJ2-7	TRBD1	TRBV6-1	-	CASSALGTGVYEQYF	TGTGCCAGCAGTGCGCTTGGGACAGGGGTTTACGAGCAGTACTTC